The 2 T cell receptor beta chains presented below share a single source sample, sequenced in a study of blood T cell repertoires in COVID-19. The protocol was immunoSEQ multiplex PCR, while the TCRdb copy is restricted to in-frame clones and leaves out a portion. The sample has 150,000 to 200,000 clones, 79% seen once. Sequencing was performed on peripheral blood. These receptors came from a man aged 55 to 70 with active or convalescent COVID-19.

The chain carries TRBV19 and TRBJ2-3, with 9 bases lining up with TRBD2. J was trimmed by 3 bases and V by 1 base; bases with no gene match: 2. The CDR3 runs 15 residues. Germline V gene data show CDR1 as LNHDA and CDR2 as SQIVND (reference sequence). This chain's CDR3 is CASSIGSGSTDTQYF. CDR3 nucleotides: TGTGCCAGTAGTATAGGTAGCGGGAGTACAGATACGCAGTATTTT. Looking up the rest from reference TRBV19 and TRBJ2-3 gives the full variable domain: DGGITQSPKYLFRKEGQNVTLSCEQNLNHDAMYWYRQDPGQGLRLIYYSQIVNDFQKGDIAEGYSVSREKKESFPLTVTSAQKNPTAFYLCASSIGSGSTDTQYFGPGTRLTVL.

The J gene is TRBJ1-1, the V gene TRBV28, with 7 bases fitting TRBD1. Germline V gene sequence: CDR1 MDHEN, CDR2 SYDVKM. Trimming took 0 bases from V and 4 from J; bases not matched to a gene: 14. This CDR3 region has 18 residues. The CDR3, as DNA: TGTGCCAGCAGTTTATGGGGGGTAGCGGGGACAGCCGGCACTGAAGCTTTCTTT. This translates into CASSLWGVAGTAGTEAFF. The whole variable domain, filled in from reference TRBV28 and TRBJ1-1, reads DVKVTQSSRYLVKRTGEKVFLECVQDMDHENMFWYRQDPGLGLRLIYFSYDVKMKEKGDIPEGYSVSREKKERFSLILESASTNQTSMYLCASSLWGVAGTAGTEAFFGQGTRLTVV.